Listed below are T cell receptor beta chains from one sample, sequenced in a study of shared clonotypes between healthy human individuals. The assay was immunoSEQ multiplex PCR, and TCRdb's table has in-frame clones only and misses some. Counted here are roughly 1.4 million clones, about 98.5% occurring once; the ten biggest clones make up 0.36%. The material sequenced was naive CD4+ T cells sorted from blood. These receptor sequences come from a man aged 25-40 years in good health. Each CDR3 is given with its conserved first and last residue. The D gene is left open where the match is weak. Clone size, where shown, is once, few, many, or a class for clones that have expanded.

size | J | V | D | DNA | CDR3
- | TRBJ1-1 | TRBV18 | - | TGTGCCAGCTCATCAGGGGTGTCAGGCTACACTGAAGCTTTCTTT | CASSSGVSGYTEAFF
- | TRBJ1-3 | TRBV5-1 | - | TGCGCCAGCAGCTTGGAGGTATCTGGAAACACCATATATTTT | CASSLEVSGNTIYF
- | TRBJ2-1 | TRBV9 | - | TGTGCCAGCAGCGTAGCTGTGGACAACCCGCCTCTGGGGAATGAGCAGTTCTTC | CASSVAVDNPPLGNEQFF
- | TRBJ2-7 | TRBV28 | TRBD1 | TGTGCCAGCAGTTCACCCGGGACAGGGGAATACGAGCAGTACTTC | CASSSPGTGEYEQYF
- | TRBJ2-1 | TRBV7-9 | - | TGTGCCAGCAGCATTCAGCGGGTCGTAGGGCAGTTCTTC | CASSIQRVVGQFF
- | TRBJ1-1 | TRBV18 | - | TGTGCCAGCTCACCCAGGTTGGGACAACACACTGAAGCTTTCTTT | CASSPRLGQHTEAFF
few | TRBJ1-3 | TRBV9 | - | TGTGCCAGCAGCAACTCTGGAAACACCATATATTTT | CASSNSGNTIYF
once | TRBJ2-5 | TRBV7-2 | - | TGTGCCAGCACCCGTAGGGTGAGGGAGACCCAGTACTTC | CASTRRVRETQYF
- | TRBJ2-5 | TRBV7-3 | TRBD2 | TGTGCCAGCGGTATAGCGGGAAGCCAAGAGACCCAGTACTTC | CASGIAGSQETQYF
- | TRBJ1-4 | TRBV5-1 | - | TGCGCCAGCAGCTTACAGGGCGATGAAAAACTGTTTTTT | CASSLQGDEKLFF
- | TRBJ2-7 | TRBV30 | - | TGTGCCTGGAGCCCAAACATGGGGCGGAGCTACGAGCAGTACTTC | CAWSPNMGRSYEQYF
- | TRBJ2-7 | TRBV6-1 | TRBD1 | TGTGCCAGCAGCCCAAGTAGGGGGCCGGGCGAGCAGTACTTC | CASSPSRGPGEQYF
- | TRBJ2-3 | TRBV30 | TRBD2 | TGTGCCTGGAGTGTAAACGGGGGGTTGGTAGATACGCAGTATTTT | CAWSVNGGLVDTQYF
- | TRBJ2-2 | TRBV11-2 | - | TGTGCCAGCAGCTCCACACGCCGGCTAGCCCTGAACACCGGGGAGCTGTTTTTT | CASSSTRRLALNTGELFF